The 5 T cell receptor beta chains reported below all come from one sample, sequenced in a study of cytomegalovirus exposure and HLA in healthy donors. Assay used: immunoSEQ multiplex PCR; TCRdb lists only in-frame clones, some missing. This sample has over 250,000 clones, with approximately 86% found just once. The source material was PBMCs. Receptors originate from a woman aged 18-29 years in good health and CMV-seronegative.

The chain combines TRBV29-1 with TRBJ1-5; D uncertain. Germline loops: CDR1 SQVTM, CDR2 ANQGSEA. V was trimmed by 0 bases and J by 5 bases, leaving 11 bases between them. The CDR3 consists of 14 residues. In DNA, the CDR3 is TGCAGCGTTGAAGATCCCCCAGGTTATCAGCCCCAGCATTTT. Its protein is CSVEDPPGYQPQHF.

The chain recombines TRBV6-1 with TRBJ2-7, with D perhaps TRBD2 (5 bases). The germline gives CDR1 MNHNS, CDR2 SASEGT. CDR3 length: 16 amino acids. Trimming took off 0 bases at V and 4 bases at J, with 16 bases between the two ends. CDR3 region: CASSEARADFYYEQYF. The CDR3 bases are TGTGCCAGCAGTGAAGCGCGGGCTGACTTCTATTACGAGCAGTACTTC.

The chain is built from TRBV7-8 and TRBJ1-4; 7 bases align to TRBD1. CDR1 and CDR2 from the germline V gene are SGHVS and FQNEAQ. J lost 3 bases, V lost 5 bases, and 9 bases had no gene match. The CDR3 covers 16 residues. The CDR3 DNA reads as TGTGCCAGCAGCCCAATGCCGGGACAGTCTAATGAAAAACTGTTTTTT. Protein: CASSPMPGQSNEKLFF.

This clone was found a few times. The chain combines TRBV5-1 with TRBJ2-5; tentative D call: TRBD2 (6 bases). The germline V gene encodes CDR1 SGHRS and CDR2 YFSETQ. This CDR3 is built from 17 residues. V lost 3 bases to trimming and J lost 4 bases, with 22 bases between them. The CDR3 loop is CASSWASGSWVRETQYF. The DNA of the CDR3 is TGCGCCAGCAGCTGGGCGTCCGGGAGCTGGGTTCGAGAGACCCAGTACTTC.

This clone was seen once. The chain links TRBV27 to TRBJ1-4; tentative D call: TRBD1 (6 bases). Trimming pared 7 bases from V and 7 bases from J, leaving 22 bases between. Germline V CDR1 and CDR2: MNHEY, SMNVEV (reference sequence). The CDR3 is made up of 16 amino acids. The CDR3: CASTQSPRDMGEKLFF. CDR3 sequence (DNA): TGTGCCAGCACCCAGTCCCCTCGGGACATGGGTGAAAAACTGTTTTTT. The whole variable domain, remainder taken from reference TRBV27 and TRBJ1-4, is EAQVTQNPRYLITVTGKKLTVTCSQNMNHEYMSWYRQDPGLGLRQIYYSMNVEVTDKGDVPEGYKVSRKEKRNFPLILESPSPNQTSLYFCASTQSPRDMGEKLFFGSGTQLSVL.